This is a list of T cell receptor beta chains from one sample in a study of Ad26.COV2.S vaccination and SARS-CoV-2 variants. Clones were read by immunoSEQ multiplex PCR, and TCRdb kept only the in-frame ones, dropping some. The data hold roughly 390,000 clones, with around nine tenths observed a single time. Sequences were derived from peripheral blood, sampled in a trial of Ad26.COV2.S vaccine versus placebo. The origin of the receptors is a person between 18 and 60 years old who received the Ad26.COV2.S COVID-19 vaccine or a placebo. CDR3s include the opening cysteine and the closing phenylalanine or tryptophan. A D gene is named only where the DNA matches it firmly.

CDR3aa: CASNEGDGSSYNEQFF; v_gene: TRBV5-1; d_gene: .; j_gene: TRBJ2-1
CDR3aa: CASSIRTGNGYTF; v_gene: TRBV12-3/TRBV12-4; d_gene: TRBD1; j_gene: TRBJ1-2
CDR3aa: CASSLEDRVGYTF; v_gene: TRBV28; d_gene: TRBD1; j_gene: TRBJ1-2
CDR3aa: CASSIGTGRFTEAFF; v_gene: TRBV19; d_gene: TRBD1; j_gene: TRBJ1-1
CDR3aa: CASTPSNYSGNTIYF; v_gene: TRBV27; d_gene: .; j_gene: TRBJ1-3
CDR3aa: CASSESIGQGGNIQYF; v_gene: TRBV6-1; d_gene: .; j_gene: TRBJ2-4
CDR3aa: CASSQAYWSSYNEQFF; v_gene: TRBV7-8; d_gene: .; j_gene: TRBJ2-1
CDR3aa: CASSLLGSEQFF; v_gene: TRBV12-3/TRBV12-4; d_gene: .; j_gene: TRBJ2-1
CDR3aa: CASSLNLRGPAYGYTF; v_gene: TRBV13; d_gene: .; j_gene: TRBJ1-2
CDR3aa: CASSFNRRTTQLNYGYTF; v_gene: TRBV11-2; d_gene: .; j_gene: TRBJ1-2
CDR3aa: CASSEGASGQETQYF; v_gene: TRBV2; d_gene: .; j_gene: TRBJ2-5
CDR3aa: CASSSPGIETQYF; v_gene: TRBV7-2; d_gene: .; j_gene: TRBJ2-5
CDR3aa: CASSQDRGARDRAGSPLHF; v_gene: TRBV4-1; d_gene: TRBD1; j_gene: TRBJ1-6
CDR3aa: CASSLEPVSPLHF; v_gene: TRBV5-5; d_gene: .; j_gene: TRBJ1-6
CDR3aa: CASSIFSGGAVGETQYF; v_gene: TRBV19; d_gene: TRBD2; j_gene: TRBJ2-5
CDR3aa: CASRMTVPTEAFF; v_gene: TRBV6-5; d_gene: .; j_gene: TRBJ1-1
CDR3aa: CASSPDSIGNEQFF; v_gene: TRBV7-9; d_gene: .; j_gene: TRBJ2-1
CDR3aa: CASVSGTGDYNEQFF; v_gene: TRBV18; d_gene: TRBD1; j_gene: TRBJ2-1
CDR3aa: CASSLSGGGTEAFF; v_gene: TRBV27; d_gene: .; j_gene: TRBJ1-1
CDR3aa: CASSNGQEGHYGYTF; v_gene: TRBV5-4; d_gene: TRBD1; j_gene: TRBJ1-2
CDR3aa: CASTDPGQGGSPLHF; v_gene: TRBV6-5; d_gene: TRBD1; j_gene: TRBJ1-6
CDR3aa: CASSLDSTNEKLFF; v_gene: TRBV5-1; d_gene: .; j_gene: TRBJ1-4
CDR3aa: CASSPSSSSGANVLTF; v_gene: TRBV21-1; d_gene: .; j_gene: TRBJ2-6
CDR3aa: CASRRTGAGELFF; v_gene: TRBV2; d_gene: TRBD1; j_gene: TRBJ2-2
CDR3aa: CASSVPLAGSYQETQYF; v_gene: TRBV3-1/TRBV3-2; d_gene: TRBD2; j_gene: TRBJ2-5
CDR3aa: CASSQQQGLNTEAFF; v_gene: TRBV4-1; d_gene: .; j_gene: TRBJ1-1
CDR3aa: CASSLTSGGPDTQYF; v_gene: TRBV7-8; d_gene: TRBD2; j_gene: TRBJ2-3
CDR3aa: CSVNRGGYGYTF; v_gene: TRBV29-1; d_gene: .; j_gene: TRBJ1-2
CDR3aa: CASSQLGLGEQYF; v_gene: TRBV4-3; d_gene: .; j_gene: TRBJ2-7
CDR3aa: CALFLDQGQGTYEQYF; v_gene: TRBV19; d_gene: .; j_gene: TRBJ2-7